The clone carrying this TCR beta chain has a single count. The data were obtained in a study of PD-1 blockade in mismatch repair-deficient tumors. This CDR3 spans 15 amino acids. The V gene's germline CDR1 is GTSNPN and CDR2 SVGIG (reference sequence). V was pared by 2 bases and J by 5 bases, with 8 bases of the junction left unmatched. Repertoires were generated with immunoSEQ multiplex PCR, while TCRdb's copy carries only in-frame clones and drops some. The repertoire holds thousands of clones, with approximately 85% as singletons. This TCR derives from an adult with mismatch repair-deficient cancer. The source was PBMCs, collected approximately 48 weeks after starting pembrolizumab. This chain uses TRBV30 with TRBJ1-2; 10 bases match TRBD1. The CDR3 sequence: CAWSIGQGEYYGYTF. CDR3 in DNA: TGTGCCTGGAGTATCGGACAGGGGGAGTATTATGGCTACACCTTC.